Below, 20 T cell receptor beta chains from the same sample are listed, as sequenced in a study of OX40 agonist ivuxolimab in advanced cancers. Using immunoSEQ multiplex PCR, the repertoire was profiled, and TCRdb retains in-frame clones only, with some absent. This repertoire shows about 67,000 clones, approximately 93% found once; its top ten account for around 2.2%. Sequenced here: CD4+ or CD8+ T cells sorted from blood, sampled in a trial of the OX40 agonist ivuxolimab. Every receptor here comes from an adult with an advanced solid tumor such as melanoma, head and neck, liver or kidney cancer.

The chain employs TRBV5-1 and TRBJ2-1; TRBD1 agrees at 8 bases. There are 14 residues in the CDR3. The germline CDR1 and CDR2 sequences are SGHRS and YFSETQ. V shed 3 bases, J shed 10 bases, and the junction held 9 bases outside the gene matches. Written as DNA, the CDR3 is TGCGCCAGCAGCTCAGGGGGCACAGGCGGGGAGCAGTTCTTC. Its protein product is CASSSGGTGGEQFF.

This clone was counted a single time. This chain connects TRBV6-6 to TRBJ1-2; tentatively, D is TRBD1 (5 bases). The germline V and J ends were trimmed by 1 base and 0 bases, with 12 bases remaining between them. This CDR3 has 16 amino acids. The V gene's germline CDR1 is MNHNY and CDR2 SVGAGI (reference sequence). CDR3 region: CASSYWDRPANYGYTF. CDR3 nucleotides: TGTGCCAGCAGTTACTGGGACCGCCCAGCTAACTATGGCTACACCTTC.

CDR3 sequence reads: CASSPGGHGGATTDTQYF. CDR3 DNA: TGTGCCAGCAGCCCGGGTGGACATGGGGGGGCGACTACAGATACGCAGTATTTT. The chain recombines TRBV7-3 with TRBJ2-3; tentatively, D is TRBD2 (7 bases). This CDR3 comprises 18 residues. The V gene's germline CDR1 is SGHTA and CDR2 FQGTGA. Trimming took 5 bases from V and 3 from J, leaving 24 bases between them.

The gene calls are TRBV7-2 and TRBJ2-2; TRBD1 is a possible D gene (5 bases). The CDR3 has 17 residues. V was shortened by 2 bases and J by 4 bases, with 17 bases between the two germline ends. Per the germline V gene, CDR1 is SGHTA and CDR2 is FQGNSA. The CDR3 protein is CASSLQGRAQGTGELFF. CDR3 in DNA: TGTGCCAGCAGCTTACAAGGAAGGGCGCAGGGCACCGGGGAGCTGTTTTTT.

The chain uses TRBV2 and TRBJ2-2; 12 bases are a match to TRBD2. V trimming: 6 bases; J trimming: 3 bases; junction bases outside the gene matches: 5. Per germline, CDR1 SNHLY and CDR2 FYNNEI. The CDR3 totals 16 residues. CDR3 in amino acids: CASRGGLAGYTGELFF. The CDR3 region has the DNA TGTGCCAGCAGGGGAGGACTAGCGGGATACACCGGGGAGCTGTTTTTT.

This clone has a single count. The chain uses TRBV11-2 and TRBJ1-4, with D possibly being TRBD1 (6 bases). Trimming shortened V by 5 bases and J by 7 bases, and 20 bases separated the two germline ends. Germline CDR1 and CDR2: SGHAT and FQNNGV. This CDR3 spans 16 amino acids. In DNA, the CDR3 is TGTGCCAGCAGCAAGAGCGGTAGGGGGATAAGTGAAAAACTGTTTTTT. Protein: CASSKSGRGISEKLFF.

In its sample, this clone was seen once. This chain links TRBV5-1 with TRBJ1-1; D is undetermined. Trimming pared 4 bases from V and 0 bases from J, leaving 7 bases between. Germline V gene sequence: CDR1 SGHRS, CDR2 YFSETQ. CDR3 length: 13 amino acids. The CDR3 bases are TGCGCCAGCAGCCCCGAGGTGAACACTGAAGCTTTCTTT. It is translated as CASSPEVNTEAFF.

The rearrangement links TRBV7-6 to TRBJ1-4; 8 nucleotides agree with TRBD1. V lost 3 bases and J lost 8; bases outside the gene matches: 5. The CDR3 is made up of 14 amino acids. Germline CDR1 SGHVS, CDR2 FNYEAQ. The CDR3 bases are TGTGCCAGCAGCTTCGGACAGGGACAGGAAAAACTGTTTTTT. It translates to CASSFGQGQEKLFF.

The V call is TRBV29-1, the J call TRBJ1-1, with D possibly matching TRBD1 (5 bases). Trimming cost V 1 base and J 1 base, with 7 bases left between them. CDR3 size: 13 residues. Germline assignment: CDR1 SQVTM and CDR2 ANQGSEA. The CDR3 DNA reads as TGCAGCGTTGAAGCCACAGGGAACACTGAAGCTTTCTTT. This codes for CSVEATGNTEAFF.

The chain joins TRBV28 to TRBJ1-4; 8 nucleotides line up with TRBD1. With 7 bases clipped from V and 7 bases from J, the junction kept 11 bases outside the gene matches. The CDR3 spans 15 residues. CDR1 and CDR2 from the germline V gene are MDHEN and SYDVKM. CDR3 residues: CASTPAGQGREKLFF. Written as DNA, the CDR3 is TGTGCCAGCACCCCGGCTGGACAGGGTCGTGAAAAACTGTTTTTT.

V gene TRBV5-1 combines with J gene TRBJ2-1; 9 nucleotides agree with TRBD2. CDR3 length: 15 amino acids. The J segment lost 6 bases and the V segment lost 0 bases, leaving 4 bases of the junction unmatched. Germline V CDR1 and CDR2: SGHRS, YFSETQ. The CDR3 region is CASSLGLAGPNEQFF. CDR3 sequence (DNA): TGCGCCAGCAGCTTGGGGCTAGCGGGGCCCAATGAGCAGTTCTTC.

J is TRBJ2-3 and V is TRBV7-3, with TRBD2 matching 8 bases. Trimming took 8 bases from V and 5 from J; bases not matched to a gene: 12. This CDR3 has 15 residues. Germline V CDR1 and CDR2: SGHTA, FQGTGA. CDR3 in amino acids: CASGQPGLDIDTQYF. The CDR3 DNA is TGTGCCAGCGGTCAACCGGGACTAGATATAGATACGCAGTATTTT.

This rearrangement joins TRBV7-2 to TRBJ2-7; 8 positions match TRBD2. With 4 bases clipped from V and 5 bases from J, the junction kept 10 bases outside the gene matches. Germline assignment: CDR1 SGHTA and CDR2 FQGNSA. The CDR3 covers 15 residues. The CDR3 loop is CASSSQLAAAHEQYF. DNA of the CDR3: TGTGCCAGCAGCTCACAACTAGCGGCCGCTCACGAGCAGTACTTC.

CDR3 in amino acids: CASTTGGGYEQYF. The CDR3 coding sequence is TGTGCCAGCACCACTGGGGGCGGTTACGAGCAGTACTTC. This rearrangement joins TRBV7-2 to TRBJ2-7, with a weak D call TRBD1 (6 bases). Trimming took 7 bases from V and 4 from J, leaving 14 bases between them. Germline V gene lookup returns CDR1 SGHTA and CDR2 FQGNSA. The CDR3 contains 13 residues.

The rearrangement joins TRBV14 to TRBJ2-3; 7 nucleotides align to TRBD1. The CDR3 has 14 residues. Unmatched junction bases numbered 6, after V lost 4 bases and J lost 5 bases. Germline V gene data show CDR1 as SGHDN and CDR2 as FVKESK. The chain's CDR3 is CASSRDQGVDTQYF. CDR3 nucleotides: TGTGCCAGCAGCCGAGATCAGGGGGTAGATACGCAGTATTTT.

The V call is TRBV15, the J call TRBJ1-5; possible D gene TRBD1, 5 bases. This CDR3 comprises 15 residues. In germline, CDR1 is LNHNV, CDR2 YYDKDF (reference sequence). V was clipped by 0 bases and J by 4 bases, with 10 bases between them. In DNA, the CDR3 is TGTGCCACCAGCAGAGATGGGGCGGGAAATCAGCCCCAGCATTTT. Its translation is CATSRDGAGNQPQHF.

V usage is TRBV18 and J usage is TRBJ2-3; 7 nucleotides match TRBD1. The V gene's germline CDR1 is KGHSH and CDR2 LQKENI. CDR3 length: 13 residues. Trimming cost V 5 bases and J 4 bases; bases outside gene matches: 3. DNA of the CDR3: TGTGCCAGCTCATTCGGACAGGCAGATACGCAGTATTTT. This sequence encodes CASSFGQADTQYF.

V and J are TRBV27 and TRBJ2-7; perhaps TRBD1 as D (6 bases). This CDR3 comprises 13 residues. Germline lookup yields CDR1 MNHEY and CDR2 SMNVEV (reference sequence). V was trimmed by 4 bases and J by 0 bases, leaving 7 bases between them. CDR3 sequence (DNA): TGTGCCAGCAGTTGGGACAACTCCTACGAGCAGTACTTC. Translation gives CASSWDNSYEQYF.

This clone appeared a few times. V usage is TRBV6-5 and J usage is TRBJ2-7; 7 bases are shared with TRBD1. The length of the CDR3 is 15 residues. In germline, CDR1 is MNHEY, CDR2 SVGAGI. The V segment lost 2 bases and the J segment 3 bases; nucleotides outside the gene matches: 7. This CDR3 reads CASSYETGWGYEQYF. CDR3 sequence (DNA): TGTGCCAGCAGTTACGAGACAGGGTGGGGCTACGAGCAGTACTTC.

This chain joins TRBV19 and TRBJ1-1; D unresolved. The CDR3 extends over 13 amino acids. V shed 7 bases and J shed 4 bases, with 13 bases lying between them. Germline lookup yields CDR1 LNHDA and CDR2 SQIVND (reference sequence). The CDR3 region has the DNA TGTGCCAGTATTCAGCGACGGGGCACTGAAGCTTTCTTT. Amino acid sequence: CASIQRRGTEAFF.